This T cell receptor beta chain was identified in a study of control samples from healthy donors and cancer patients. V was shortened by 5 bases and J by 7 bases, with 17 bases between the two germline ends. Germline-derived CDR1 and CDR2 are SGHVS and FNYEAQ. This CDR3 region has 14 residues. The data were produced by immunoSEQ multiplex PCR, yet TCRdb's version contains in-frame clones alone and is incomplete. The sample includes under 150,000 clones, about 89% of them seen just once. V gene TRBV7-6 combines with J gene TRBJ2-5; possibly TRBD2 for D (7 bases). The receptor was derived from a man in his fifties or sixties in good health. Specimen: blood. CDR3 DNA: TGTGCCAGCAGCGTGGTAGGGGGGGCTGTGACCCAGTACTTC. It encodes CASSVVGGAVTQYF. The full variable domain, with the rest looked up from reference TRBV7-6 and TRBJ2-5, is GAGVSQSPRYKVTKRGQDVALRCDPISGHVSLYWYRQALGQGPEFLTYFNYEAQQDKSGLPNDRFSAERPEGSISTLTIQRTEQRDSAMYRCASSVVGGAVTQYFGPGTRLLVL.